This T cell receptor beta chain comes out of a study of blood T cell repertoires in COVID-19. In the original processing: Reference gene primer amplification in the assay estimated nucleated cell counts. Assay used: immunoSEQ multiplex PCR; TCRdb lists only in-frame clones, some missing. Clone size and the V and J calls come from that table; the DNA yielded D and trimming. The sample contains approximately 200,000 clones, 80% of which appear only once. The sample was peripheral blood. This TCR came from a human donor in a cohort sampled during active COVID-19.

CDR3 DNA sequence: TGTGCCACCAGTGATTTGCGGGGAGAGACCCAGTACTTC. Translated, it gives CATSDLRGETQYF. The chain carries TRBV24-1 and TRBJ2-5; TRBD2 might be the D (5 bases). The V gene's germline CDR1 is KGHDR and CDR2 SFDVKD. This CDR3 is built from 13 residues. The ends were cut back, 0 bases at V and 4 bases at J, with 5 bases in the middle.